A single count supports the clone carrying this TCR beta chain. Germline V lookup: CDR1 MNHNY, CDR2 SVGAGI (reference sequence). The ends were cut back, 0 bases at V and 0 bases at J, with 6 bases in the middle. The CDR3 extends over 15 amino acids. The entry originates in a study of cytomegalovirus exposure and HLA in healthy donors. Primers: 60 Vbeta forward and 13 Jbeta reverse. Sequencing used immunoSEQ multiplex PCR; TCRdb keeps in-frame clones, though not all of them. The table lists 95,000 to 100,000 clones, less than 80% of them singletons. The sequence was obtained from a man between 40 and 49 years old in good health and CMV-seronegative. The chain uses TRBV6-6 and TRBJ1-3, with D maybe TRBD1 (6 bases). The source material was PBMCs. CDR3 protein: CASSYSGHSGNTIYF. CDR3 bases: TGTGCCAGCAGTTACTCGGGACACTCTGGAAACACCATATATTTT.